This T cell receptor beta chain comes out of a study of shared clonotypes between healthy human individuals. Study observations and caveats: Researchers found naive subsets generally carried larger estimated richness than memory subsets.

This clone was observed a handful of times. The antigen remains unidentified. Profiling relied on immunoSEQ multiplex PCR, and the TCRdb table lists in-frame clones only, not all of them. Of roughly 2.5 million clones in the sample, 85% to 95% were seen once. Recent acute infections and vaccinations were absent in the healthy HIV-negative adult donors. The sequence came from a man younger than 35 in good health. The sequenced sample consisted of naive CD4+ T cells sorted from blood. As for subset: CD45RA+ positively selected.

The CDR3: CASRPDRARSNQPQHF. Written as DNA, the CDR3 is TGTGCCAGTAGACCGGACAGGGCTCGTAGCAATCAGCCCCAGCATTTT. The rearrangement joins TRBV19 to TRBJ1-5, with 8 positions matching TRBD1. The CDR3 spans 16 residues. The ends lost 6 bases at V and 0 bases at J; junction bases unmatched: 7. Germline CDR1 is LNHDA and CDR2 is SQIVND (reference sequence).